Below, 21 T cell receptor beta chains from the same sample are listed, as sequenced in a study of blood T cell repertoires in COVID-19. The data were produced by immunoSEQ multiplex PCR, yet TCRdb's version contains in-frame clones alone and is incomplete. The data show about 38,000 clones, with around four fifths seen just once and 4.8% held by the top ten. Source material: peripheral blood. These receptors were obtained from a man aged 50-59 years with active COVID-19.

V and J are TRBV3-1 (or the pseudogene TRBV3-2) and TRBJ2-7; D might be TRBD1 (6 bases). The CDR3 contains 13 residues. The germline V and J ends were trimmed by 5 bases and 9 bases, with 17 bases remaining between them. Germline CDR1 is LGHDT and CDR2 is YNNKEL (reference sequence). CDR3: CASSEQGNPGQYF. The CDR3 DNA reads as TGTGCCAGCAGCGAACAGGGAAACCCGGGGCAGTACTTC.

The chain combines TRBV5-1 with TRBJ2-1; TRBD2 aligns across 7 bases. Germline V lookup: CDR1 SGHRS, CDR2 YFSETQ. Trimming took 0 bases from V and 4 from J; bases not matched to a gene: 4. The CDR3 is made up of 15 amino acids. CDR3 protein: CASSLDGGSYNEQFF. The CDR3 DNA is TGCGCCAGCAGCTTGGACGGGGGGTCTTACAATGAGCAGTTCTTC.

V and J are TRBV3-1 (or the pseudogene TRBV3-2) and TRBJ2-7, with D perhaps matching TRBD1 (5 bases). CDR1 and CDR2 from the germline V gene are LGHDT and YNNKEL (reference sequence). Trimming removed 4 bases at V and 3 bases at J, with 10 bases between. This CDR3 contains 13 residues. In nucleotides, the CDR3 is TGTGCCAGCAGCCCCGGACACCGCTACGAGCAGTACTTC. Translated: CASSPGHRYEQYF.

The chain combines TRBV3-1 (or the pseudogene TRBV3-2) with TRBJ2-5, with TRBD2 identical over 7 bases. This CDR3 region has 17 residues. V lost 3 bases to trimming and J lost 2 bases; unmatched junction nucleotides: 12. CDR1 LGHDT and CDR2 YNNKEL come from the germline V gene (reference sequence). DNA of the CDR3: TGTGCCAGCAGCCAGGGGTTTAGCGGGCTTACTCAAGAGACCCAGTACTTC. It encodes CASSQGFSGLTQETQYF.

The rearrangement links TRBV7-2 to TRBJ1-1, with D tentatively TRBD1 (5 bases). This CDR3 is 13 amino acids long. Germline lookup yields CDR1 SGHTA and CDR2 FQGNSA. Trimming shortened V by 8 bases and J by 1 base, and 11 bases separated the two germline ends. CDR3 protein: CASVRGGNTEAFF. For the CDR3, the DNA is TGTGCCAGCGTAAGGGGTGGGAACACTGAAGCTTTCTTT.

J is TRBJ2-3 and V is TRBV28; 7 nucleotides align to TRBD1. V shed 10 bases and J 2 bases; nucleotides not matched to a gene: 6. The CDR3 covers 13 residues. Per germline, CDR1 MDHEN and CDR2 SYDVKM. CDR3 coding DNA: TGTGCCACCGGGACAGACTACACAGATACGCAGTATTTT. It yields the protein CATGTDYTDTQYF.

The V call is TRBV3-1 (or the pseudogene TRBV3-2), the J call TRBJ1-2; D is unclear. Trimming shortened V by 0 bases and J by 8 bases, and 10 bases separated the two germline ends. Germline V gene sequence: CDR1 LGHDT, CDR2 YNNKEL (reference sequence). This CDR3 is built from 13 residues. In DNA form, the CDR3 reads TGTGCCAGCAGCCAAGAGGTGAGGAGGGGCTACACCTTC. Encoded protein: CASSQEVRRGYTF.

J is TRBJ2-7 and V is TRBV19; the match to TRBD2 covers 8 bases. This CDR3 contains 14 residues. V was clipped by 8 bases and J by 3 bases; unmatched bases: 9. Germline lookup yields CDR1 LNHDA and CDR2 SQIVND (reference sequence). The CDR3 reads CASARGGYLYEQYF. As DNA, the CDR3 is TGTGCCAGTGCCCGGGGGGGCTACCTCTACGAGCAGTACTTC.

V gene TRBV18 combines with J gene TRBJ1-4, with 7 bases identical to TRBD1. CDR3 length: 15 residues. V lost 6 bases and J lost 4; bases outside the gene matches: 8. Germline CDR1 is KGHSH and CDR2 is LQKENI. This chain's CDR3 is CASSQQGSLNEKLFF. The CDR3 DNA sequence: TGTGCCAGCTCTCAACAGGGGTCCCTTAATGAAAAACTGTTTTTT.

This chain joins TRBV9 and TRBJ2-7; 7 bases align to TRBD1. Germline CDR1 is SGDLS and CDR2 is YYNGEE. CDR3 length equals 15 residues. V lost 4 bases and J lost 2; bases outside the gene matches: 9. The CDR3 sequence: CASSPGQGVAYEQYF. Here the CDR3 DNA reads TGTGCCAGCAGCCCCGGGCAGGGGGTCGCCTACGAGCAGTACTTC.

V and J are TRBV5-1 and TRBJ2-1, with 7 bases that match TRBD1. The CDR3 totals 15 residues. Germline assignment: CDR1 SGHRS and CDR2 YFSETQ. V was pared by 6 bases and J by 7 bases, with 13 bases of the junction left unmatched. The CDR3 DNA reads TGCGCCAGCACTTCGGACGGACAGGTCCCTAATGAGCAGTTCTTC. It encodes CASTSDGQVPNEQFF.

The genes are TRBV12-3 or TRBV12-4 and TRBJ1-2, with D possibly being TRBD1 (5 bases). The CDR3 extends over 13 amino acids. The ends were cut back, 3 bases at V and 5 bases at J, with 10 bases in the middle. The CDR3 spells CASSLGQEYGYTF. CDR3 DNA: TGTGCCAGCAGTTTGGGGCAGGAGTATGGCTACACCTTC.

The gene calls are TRBV7-2 and TRBJ2-7, with a possible D match to TRBD1 (5 bases). Germline values: CDR1 SGHTA, CDR2 FQGNSA. Trimming removed 5 bases at V and 2 bases at J, with 19 bases between. The CDR3 consists of 16 residues. CDR3 nucleotide sequence: TGTGCCAGCAGCACCCGCGACAGCAATAAACCCTACGAGCAGTACTTC. As protein: CASSTRDSNKPYEQYF. Supplemented by reference TRBV7-2 and TRBJ2-7, the full variable domain reads GAGVSQSPSNKVTEKGKDVELRCDPISGHTALYWYRQSLGQGLEFLIYFQGNSAPDKSGLPSDRFSAERTGGSVSTLTIQRTQQEDSAVYLCASSTRDSNKPYEQYFGPGTRLTVT.

V and J are TRBV28 and TRBJ1-6, with 7 bases fitting TRBD1. This CDR3 contains 12 residues. CDR1 and CDR2 (germline): MDHEN, SYDVKM. J was trimmed by 9 bases and V by 8 bases; bases with no gene match: 4. The CDR3 DNA reads as TGTGCCAGCCACGACAGGGTTTCACCCCTCCACTTT. Amino acids: CASHDRVSPLHF.

V usage is TRBV6-1 and J usage is TRBJ2-5, with a possible D match to TRBD2 (5 bases). The V and J ends lost 0 bases and 5 bases respectively, with 28 bases between them. CDR1 MNHNS and CDR2 SASEGT come from the germline V gene. This CDR3 comprises 20 residues. The CDR3 spells CASSEAVLRGAPAYMETQYF. CDR3 nucleotides: TGTGCCAGCAGTGAAGCGGTGCTTCGGGGAGCTCCGGCGTATATGGAGACCCAGTACTTC.

The CDR3 here is CASSNQGNTEAFF. The CDR3 coding sequence is TGTGCCAGCAGTAATCAGGGCAACACTGAAGCTTTCTTT. The rearrangement joins TRBV2 to TRBJ1-1, with D possibly TRBD1 on 5 matching bases. This CDR3 has 13 amino acids. Between the trimmed V and J ends, which lost 5 bases and 2 bases, there was a span of 9 bases. Germline lookup yields CDR1 SNHLY and CDR2 FYNNEI.

J is TRBJ2-1 and V is TRBV6-1; 11 bases are shared with TRBD1. The CDR3 has 16 amino acids. The J segment lost 2 bases and the V segment lost 3 bases, leaving 3 bases of the junction unmatched. Germline CDR1 reads MNHNS; CDR2 reads SASEGT. CDR3 region: CASSDLGQGAYNEQFF. The CDR3 DNA is TGTGCCAGCAGTGATTTGGGACAGGGGGCCTACAATGAGCAGTTCTTC.

V usage is TRBV10-3 and J usage is TRBJ2-7; TRBD2 agrees at 7 bases. Germline V gene sequence: CDR1 ENHRY, CDR2 SYGVKD. This CDR3 spans 14 amino acids. The V segment lost 6 bases and the J segment 3 bases; nucleotides outside the gene matches: 8. The CDR3 sequence: CAIRGEGFVYEQYF. CDR3 DNA sequence: TGTGCCATCAGGGGGGAGGGTTTCGTCTACGAGCAGTACTTC.

This clone is classed as medium-sized (0.01 to 0.1%). This rearrangement joins TRBV27 to TRBJ2-1; 7 bases match TRBD2. The CDR3 totals 21 residues. Germline V gene sequence: CDR1 MNHEY, CDR2 SMNVEV (reference sequence). Trimming took 2 bases from V and 2 from J; bases not matched to a gene: 21. As DNA, the CDR3 is TGTGCCAGCAGTTTACTGGCAAGGACTCTTCAGGGAGGGATCACCTACAATGAGCAGTTCTTC. Its translation is CASSLLARTLQGGITYNEQFF.

The chain employs TRBV9 and TRBJ2-6, with TRBD2 as a possible D gene (5 bases). Germline V gene data show CDR1 as SGDLS and CDR2 as YYNGEE. The CDR3 consists of 15 residues. With 5 bases removed from V and 0 bases from J, the gap between germline ends came to 9 bases. This CDR3 is CASRVGNSGANVLTF. The CDR3, as DNA: TGTGCCAGCAGGGTCGGGAACTCTGGGGCCAACGTCCTGACTTTC.

V and J are TRBV7-2 and TRBJ2-2, with a tentative D call TRBD2 (7 bases). V was cut by 5 bases and J by 0 bases, with 16 bases left in between. The CDR3 sequence is 17 residues long. Germline CDR1 SGHTA, CDR2 FQGNSA. The CDR3 region is CASSRWGGPTNTGELFF. Written as DNA, the CDR3 is TGTGCCAGCAGCCGCTGGGGGGGGCCCACGAACACCGGGGAGCTGTTTTTT.